The clone carrying this TCR beta chain was counted at least ten times. Germline CDR1 SGDLS, CDR2 YYNGEE. The CDR3 covers 16 residues. J was trimmed by 6 bases and V by 3 bases; bases with no gene match: 8. This sample was included in a study of T cells in Graves' hyperthyroidism and ophthalmopathy. Amplified TCR beta CDR3 regions derived from RNA transcripts. First-round RT-PCR of the TCR CDR3 relied on the HTBI primer set. TCRdb called the multiplex PCR reads again in MiXCR, with one record for every CDR3 protein. The sample carries 500,000 to 600,000 distinct CDR3 sequences, about half recorded once.

The sample was peripheral blood or thyroid tissue (not recorded which). The rearrangement joins TRBV9 to TRBJ1-3; 11 nucleotides align to TRBD1. The TCR was taken from a woman aged 18-30 years with Graves' hyperthyroidism. Here the CDR3 DNA reads TGTGCCAGCAGCGCCGGACAGGGGGCGAGTACAAACACCATATATTTT. This sequence encodes CASSAGQGASTNTIYF.